Below are 28 T cell receptor beta chains sequenced from a single sample in a study of identical twins. TCRdb called the 5' RACE reads again in MiXCR, with one record for every CDR3 protein. This sample has 420,000 or so distinct CDR3 sequences, with less than 20% found just once. The sample consisted of naive T cells sorted from blood. These receptors were taken from a man between 45 and 60 years old in good health.

This chain joins TRBV20-1 and TRBJ1-4, with D perhaps TRBD1 (5 bases). The germline CDR1 and CDR2 sequences are DFQATT and SNEGSKA (reference sequence). This CDR3 contains 13 residues. V lost 2 bases and J 7 bases, leaving 11 bases between the germline ends. CDR3 sequence (DNA): TGCAGTGCTAGACAGGGAACGGGTGAAAAACTGTTTTTT. Residues: CSARQGTGEKLFF.

The chain recombines TRBV5-6 with TRBJ2-5, with 9 nucleotides matching TRBD1. J lost 5 bases, V lost 3 bases, and 11 bases had no gene match. Looked up from germline, CDR1 is SGHDT and CDR2 is YYEEEE. The CDR3 totals 16 residues. DNA for the CDR3: TGTGCCAGCAGCTCACTCCCCGGGACAGGGCGGGAGACCCAGTACTTC. Its protein product is CASSSLPGTGRETQYF. Together with reference TRBV5-6 and TRBJ2-5, the CDR3 gives the full variable domain: DAGVTQSPTHLIKTRGQQVTLRCSPKSGHDTVSWYQQALGQGPQFIFQYYEEEERQRGNFPDRFSGHQFPNYSSELNVNALLLGDSALYLCASSSLPGTGRETQYFGPGTRLLVL.

This chain uses TRBV11-2 with TRBJ2-7; D remains ambiguous. There are 11 residues in the CDR3. V lost 5 bases and J 3 bases, leaving 5 bases between the germline ends. Germline V gene data show CDR1 as SGHAT and CDR2 as FQNNGV. The CDR3 DNA sequence: TGTGCCAGCAGCCAGCACTACGAGCAGTACTTC. Translated, it gives CASSQHYEQYF. Based on the CDR3 plus reference TRBV11-2 and TRBJ2-7, the full variable domain is EAGVAQSPRYKIIEKRQSVAFWCNPISGHATLYWYQQILGQGPKLLIQFQNNGVVDDSQLPKDRFSAERLKGVDSTLKIQPAKLEDSAVYLCASSQHYEQYFGPGTRLTVT.

This clonotype has ten or more counts. The V call is TRBV10-3, the J call TRBJ2-3; 9 nucleotides agree with TRBD1. The CDR3 runs to 14 residues. Trimming cost V 7 bases and J 0 bases; bases outside gene matches: 2. CDR1 is ENHRY and CDR2 is SYGVKD in the germline V gene. Here the CDR3 reads CAITGTGSTDTQYF. The CDR3 DNA reads as TGTGCCATCACCGGGACAGGGAGCACAGATACGCAGTATTTT.

This clonotype was picked up a small number of times. V is TRBV20-1 and J is TRBJ2-1; 9 nucleotides match TRBD2. The V segment lost 6 bases and the J segment 6 bases; nucleotides outside the gene matches: 9. This CDR3 has 14 residues. Looked up from germline, CDR1 is DFQATT and CDR2 is SNEGSKA (reference sequence). In DNA form, the CDR3 reads TGCAGTGCCCCCGTAAGCGGGAGGACCAATGAGCAGTTCTTC. It encodes CSAPVSGRTNEQFF.

This clonotype was detected a few times. This chain links TRBV20-1 with TRBJ2-2, with D possibly being TRBD1 or TRBD2 (5 bases each). Per germline, CDR1 DFQATT and CDR2 SNEGSKA (reference sequence). The CDR3 totals 15 residues. V lost 6 bases and J 2 bases, leaving 16 bases between the germline ends. The DNA of the CDR3 is TGCAGTGCCAGGGAGAGGGGCGCTAACACCGGGGAGCTGTTTTTT. This gives the protein CSARERGANTGELFF.

V and J are TRBV6-5 and TRBJ2-1, with D tentatively TRBD1 (6 bases). The CDR3 runs 14 residues. Germline values: CDR1 MNHEY, CDR2 SVGAGI. V lost 0 bases and J lost 7, with 10 bases in between. CDR3: CASSYSAGVNEQFF. In DNA, the CDR3 is TGTGCCAGCAGTTACTCTGCAGGGGTAAATGAGCAGTTCTTC.

In this sample, this clonotype turned up a few times. The J gene is TRBJ1-5, the V gene TRBV18; possibly TRBD1 for D (5 bases). Germline V lookup: CDR1 KGHSH, CDR2 LQKENI. There are 14 residues in the CDR3. V gave up 3 bases and J gave up 3 bases, with 9 bases separating them. The CDR3: CASSPAGNNQPQHF. Written as DNA, the CDR3 is TGTGCCAGCTCACCGGCAGGGAACAATCAGCCCCAGCATTTT.

The chain couples TRBV29-1 to TRBJ2-2; unclear D gene. The CDR3 is made up of 12 amino acids. The V gene lost 4 bases and the J gene lost 3 bases, with 6 bases spanning the gap. In germline, CDR1 is SQVTM, CDR2 ANQGSEA. For the CDR3, the DNA is TGCAGCGTTGCAGGACACACCGGGGAGCTGTTTTTT. The encoded protein is CSVAGHTGELFF.

The sample holds a few counts of this clonotype. The chain is built from TRBV15 and TRBJ2-7, with 11 bases matching TRBD1. With 5 bases clipped from V and 3 bases from J, the junction kept 9 bases outside the gene matches. The germline V gene encodes CDR1 LNHNV and CDR2 YYDKDF (reference sequence). The CDR3 contains 16 residues. The CDR3 DNA sequence: TGTGCCACCAGCCCCAGGGGGACAGGGGGAGACTACGAGCAGTACTTC. Its translation: CATSPRGTGGDYEQYF.

This clonotype has ten or more counts. V gene TRBV10-1 combines with J gene TRBJ2-1, with 10 bases matching TRBD2. The germline gives CDR1 WNHNN, CDR2 SYGVQD (reference sequence). The CDR3 is 21 residues long. V shed 0 bases and J 7 bases; nucleotides not matched to a gene: 21. CDR3 coding DNA: TGCGCCAGCAGTGAGTCGCTTCAAGTACTAGCGGGGAACCCGACGCTGAATGAGCAGTTCTTC. Amino acid sequence: CASSESLQVLAGNPTLNEQFF.

This clonotype has a count of ten or more. The J gene is TRBJ1-5, the V gene TRBV10-3; D remains ambiguous. Trimming shortened V by 0 bases and J by 0 bases, and 6 bases separated the two germline ends. This CDR3 comprises 15 residues. The germline V gene has CDR1 ENHRY and CDR2 SYGVKD. The CDR3 DNA reads TGTGCCATCAGTGAGTCTCCAGGTAGCAATCAGCCCCAGCATTTT. It encodes CAISESPGSNQPQHF.

This rearrangement joins TRBV7-3 to TRBJ2-7, with 9 bases that match TRBD2. Germline V lookup: CDR1 SGHTA, CDR2 FQGTGA. This CDR3 has 15 residues. Losses at the gene ends were 2 bases for V and 4 bases for J; bases not matched to a gene: 6. The CDR3 reads CASSLSASGKYEQYF. CDR3 DNA: TGTGCCAGCAGCTTATCGGCTAGCGGGAAGTACGAGCAGTACTTC.

This clonotype was seen many times. The chain links TRBV7-6 to TRBJ2-5; 9 positions match TRBD1. V lost 4 bases and J lost 7; bases outside the gene matches: 13. This CDR3 has 16 amino acids. The germline CDR1 and CDR2 sequences are SGHVS and FNYEAQ. In DNA, the CDR3 is TGTGCCAGCAGCTCCGACACCGGGACAGGGTTTAGGACCCAGTACTTC. Its translation is CASSSDTGTGFRTQYF.

This clonotype was detected ten times or more. The rearrangement links TRBV10-3 to TRBJ1-1; D is perhaps TRBD1 (5 bases). The germline V and J ends were trimmed by 7 bases and 1 base, with 7 bases remaining between them. Germline CDR1 is ENHRY and CDR2 is SYGVKD. The CDR3 extends over 12 amino acids. CDR3 sequence (DNA): TGTGCCATCAAAGACAGGAACACTGAAGCTTTCTTT. It specifies CAIKDRNTEAFF.

A few counts support this clonotype. This chain links TRBV5-6 with TRBJ2-1, with D unresolved. The germline CDR1 and CDR2 sequences are SGHDT and YYEEEE. V lost 0 bases and J 2 bases, leaving 3 bases between the germline ends. The CDR3 runs to 13 residues. The CDR3 DNA follows: TGTGCCAGCAGCTTGGAGACCTACAATGAGCAGTTCTTC. Protein sequence: CASSLETYNEQFF.

This sequence joins TRBV12-3 or TRBV12-4 and TRBJ1-4; D call uncertain. This CDR3 is 14 amino acids long. V was pared by 8 bases and J by 0 bases, with 10 bases between. CDR3 nucleotides: TGTGCCAGCGCAAAACAAGCAACTAATGAAAAACTGTTTTTT. This encodes CASAKQATNEKLFF.

This clonotype came up a few times. For the CDR3, the DNA is TGTGCCAGCAGTGGAGGGCCTAGCGGGGTCTACGAGCAGTACTTC. It encodes CASSGGPSGVYEQYF. The chain is built from TRBV2 and TRBJ2-7, with 9 nucleotides matching TRBD2. CDR1 and CDR2 from the germline V gene are SNHLY and FYNNEI. Germline trimming cut 4 bases from V and 3 bases from J; bases unmatched to any gene: 7. This CDR3 is 15 amino acids long.

This clonotype was observed at least ten times. The chain recombines TRBV20-1 with TRBJ1-6, with 10 bases aligning to TRBD1. The CDR3 spans 15 residues. J gave up 6 bases and V 5 bases, and 7 bases lay outside the gene matches. In germline, CDR1 is DFQATT, CDR2 SNEGSKA (reference sequence). CDR3 nucleotides: TGCAGTGCTGGGAAAGGGACAGGGGCTAATTCACCCCTCCACTTT. Translation: CSAGKGTGANSPLHF.

This clonotype was picked up many times. The chain recombines TRBV12-3 or TRBV12-4 with TRBJ2-7, with a weak D call TRBD1 (5 bases). The CDR3 covers 15 residues. V shed 6 bases and J shed 2 bases, with 17 bases lying between them. This CDR3 is CASSLPGKGPYEQYF. DNA of the CDR3: TGTGCCAGCAGCTTACCAGGGAAGGGGCCCTACGAGCAGTACTTC.

This clonotype was counted between two and nine times. The chain links TRBV9 to TRBJ2-1; TRBD1 matches 9 bases. V shed 4 bases and J 5 bases; nucleotides not matched to a gene: 4. This CDR3 comprises 14 residues. Looked up from germline, CDR1 is SGDLS and CDR2 is YYNGEE. The CDR3 loop reads CASSTQGANNEQFF. For the CDR3, the DNA is TGTGCCAGCAGCACACAGGGGGCTAACAATGAGCAGTTCTTC.

This clonotype occurred many times. The chain carries TRBV28 and TRBJ2-3; 10 bases align to TRBD2. Germline V gene sequence: CDR1 MDHEN, CDR2 SYDVKM. The ends lost 6 bases at V and 7 bases at J; junction bases unmatched: 13. This CDR3 spans 16 amino acids. CDR3 sequence: CASSPMGAGGQNTQYF. As DNA, the CDR3 is TGTGCCAGCAGCCCAATGGGAGCGGGAGGGCAGAATACGCAGTATTTT.

The chain joins TRBV13 to TRBJ2-1; maybe TRBD2 (5 bases). The germline V gene has CDR1 PRHDT and CDR2 FYEKMQ (reference sequence). Deletions cut 5 bases from V and 7 bases from J, with 9 bases between. CDR3 size: 12 residues. The CDR3 nucleotides are TGTGCCAGCAGCCGTAGCGAGAATGAGCAGTTCTTC. Amino acid sequence: CASSRSENEQFF.

The chain carries TRBV3-1 and TRBJ2-3; D is perhaps TRBD2 (6 bases). Germline CDR1 and CDR2: LGHDT and YNNKEL (reference sequence). The CDR3 totals 15 residues. Trimming removed 4 bases from V and 6 bases from J, with 17 bases in between. The CDR3 coding sequence is TGTGCCAGCAGCCGGTGGGAGGCCCTCCGCGATACGCAGTATTTT. This translates into CASSRWEALRDTQYF.

This clonotype has a count of ten or more. V gene TRBV5-1 combines with J gene TRBJ2-5, with 9 bases matching TRBD2. The junction had 3 bases not matched to a gene; V was cut back by 4 bases and J by 5 bases. The germline CDR1 and CDR2 sequences are SGHRS and YFSETQ. The CDR3 totals 13 residues. CDR3: CASSPGLAETQYF. The CDR3 DNA reads TGCGCCAGCAGCCCGGGACTAGCCGAGACCCAGTACTTC.

This chain connects TRBV27 to TRBJ2-5; 7 nucleotides align to TRBD2. J lost 5 bases, V lost 4 bases, and 13 bases had no gene match. Germline V gene lookup returns CDR1 MNHEY and CDR2 SMNVEV (reference sequence). The length of the CDR3 is 16 residues. CDR3 nucleotide sequence: TGTGCCAGCAGTTCGGTGGGAGGGCCCTCCTGGGAGACCCAGTACTTC. The encoded protein is CASSSVGGPSWETQYF.

The gene calls are TRBV5-5 and TRBJ2-5; the D gene could be TRBD1 or TRBD2 (5 bases each). CDR3 length: 14 amino acids. CDR1 and CDR2 from the germline V gene are SGHKS and YYEKEE (reference sequence). V gave up 4 bases and J gave up 7 bases, with 17 bases separating them. The CDR3: CASSRDGLGGTQYF. CDR3 in DNA: TGTGCCAGCAGCCGGGACGGGCTTGGGGGGACCCAGTACTTC.

The chain links TRBV7-9 to TRBJ1-2, with D hard to call. Germline V gene data show CDR1 as SEHNR and CDR2 as FQNEAQ (reference sequence). The CDR3 is 16 residues long. The V and J ends lost 4 bases and 1 base respectively, with 16 bases between them. The CDR3 sequence is CASSYAGNPGNYGYTF. In DNA form, the CDR3 reads TGTGCCAGCAGCTACGCCGGGAACCCGGGTAACTATGGCTACACCTTC.